The 30 T cell receptor beta chains in this list originate from one sample, sequenced in a study of control samples from healthy donors and cancer patients. Method: immunoSEQ multiplex PCR; TCRdb's copy keeps in-frame clones and lacks some. The sample includes about 130,000 clones, roughly 90% of them seen just once. Sequences were obtained from blood. Receptors originate from a man aged 18 to 30 in good health.

This clone was counted a few times. The chain links TRBV5-6 to TRBJ1-3; D is perhaps TRBD1 (6 bases). V lost 2 bases and J 4 bases, leaving 10 bases between the germline ends. The CDR3 runs 14 residues. Germline loops: CDR1 SGHDT, CDR2 YYEEEE. The CDR3 DNA reads as TGTGCCAGCAGCTTTTGGGGGCCCGGAAACACCATATATTTT. Protein product: CASSFWGPGNTIYF.

J is TRBJ1-1 and V is TRBV6-5, with a weak D call TRBD1 (5 bases). Trimming left V 6 bases short and J 1 base short, with 15 bases between. The germline V gene encodes CDR1 MNHEY and CDR2 SVGAGI. The CDR3 contains 15 residues. DNA of the CDR3: TGTGCCAGCAGGCCAGGGTTTTCAGGGAACACTGAAGCTTTCTTT. This gives the protein CASRPGFSGNTEAFF.

This clone is a singleton in its sample. V and J are TRBV4-1 and TRBJ1-5; D is unclear. CDR1 and CDR2 from the germline V gene are MGHRA and YSYEKL. The CDR3 has 16 amino acids. V lost 1 base, J lost 3 bases, and 13 bases lay in between. Written as DNA, the CDR3 is TGCGCCAGCAGCCAAGTTCCACTGATCTCCAATCAGCCCCAGCATTTT. This gives the protein CASSQVPLISNQPQHF.

The chain couples TRBV2 to TRBJ1-1; D is uncertain. Between the trimmed V and J ends, which lost 4 bases and 10 bases, there was a span of 22 bases. Germline assignment: CDR1 SNHLY and CDR2 FYNNEI. This CDR3 is 15 amino acids long. CDR3 region: CASSGEGGFGLGAFF. The DNA for the CDR3 is TGTGCCAGCAGTGGGGAGGGTGGGTTCGGTCTGGGAGCTTTCTTT.

This clone was recorded many times. This sequence joins TRBV27 and TRBJ1-5; D ambiguous. Germline values: CDR1 MNHEY, CDR2 SMNVEV (reference sequence). This CDR3 is 14 amino acids long. Deletions cut 1 base from V and 9 bases from J, with 13 bases between. CDR3 sequence: CASSLWADTGPQHF. The CDR3 DNA is TGTGCCAGCAGTTTATGGGCAGACACGGGGCCCCAGCATTTT.

The V gene is TRBV5-6, the J gene TRBJ1-1; 9 bases line up with TRBD1. V gave up 0 bases and J gave up 4 bases; unmatched junction bases: 7. The length of the CDR3 is 16 residues. Germline V gives CDR1 SGHDT, CDR2 YYEEEE. The CDR3 reads CASSLGTGVKATEAFF. The DNA of the CDR3 is TGTGCCAGCAGCTTGGGGACAGGGGTAAAGGCCACTGAAGCTTTCTTT.

The chain recombines TRBV28 with TRBJ1-1, with a possible D match to TRBD1 (5 bases). V dropped 2 bases and J dropped 4 bases, with 26 bases sitting between them. Germline V lookup: CDR1 MDHEN, CDR2 SYDVKM. CDR3 length: 19 amino acids. The CDR3 region has the DNA TGTGCCAGCAGTTTAGGGAGGTGGGGAGGGGCCCCTTTGGGCACTGAAGCTTTCTTT. Amino acid sequence: CASSLGRWGGAPLGTEAFF.

The rearrangement links TRBV6-1 to TRBJ1-3, with D uncertain. Looked up from germline, CDR1 is MNHNS and CDR2 is SASEGT. The V end lost 1 base, the J end lost 3 bases, and 7 bases lay between the germline ends. This CDR3 has 14 amino acids. The CDR3 nucleotides read TGTGCCAGCAGTGAAGGAGCTTTTGGAAACACCATATATTTT. Amino acids: CASSEGAFGNTIYF.

Worth noting for this clone: An end of the junction differs from the germline gene, which may be a read error. This chain connects TRBV19 to TRBJ1-4; possible D gene TRBD1, 5 bases. Germline V gives CDR1 LNHDA, CDR2 SQIVND (reference sequence). This CDR3 comprises 12 residues. CDR3 DNA: TGTGCCAGTAGTGCGGGGACTCCCAAACAGTTTTTT. Protein: CASSAGTPKQFF.

This clone was seen once. This chain links TRBV3-1 (or the pseudogene TRBV3-2) with TRBJ2-1, with 14 bases lining up with TRBD2. The CDR3 contains 18 residues. CDR1 and CDR2 from the germline V gene are LGHDT and YNNKEL (reference sequence). J gave up 9 bases and V 0 bases, and 10 bases lay outside the gene matches. CDR3 region: CASSQDLWGLAGVREQFF. CDR3 DNA sequence: TGTGCCAGCAGCCAAGACCTCTGGGGACTAGCGGGAGTCCGTGAGCAGTTCTTC.

The chain recombines TRBV6-5 with TRBJ2-7, with no clear D. The CDR3 sequence is 12 residues long. V was clipped by 2 bases and J by 2 bases, with 4 bases between them. Germline assignment: CDR1 MNHEY and CDR2 SVGAGI. Here the CDR3 reads CASSYGPYEQYF. CDR3 nucleotides: TGTGCCAGCAGTTACGGACCCTACGAGCAGTACTTC.

V and J are TRBV5-6 and TRBJ2-2, with D hard to call. The CDR3 is 16 residues long. V was cut by 1 base and J by 0 bases, with 10 bases left in between. CDR1 and CDR2 (germline): SGHDT, YYEEEE. The CDR3 sequence is CASSLILAPNTGELFF. The CDR3 nucleotides read TGTGCCAGCAGCTTGATTCTGGCTCCGAACACCGGGGAGCTGTTTTTT.

This chain uses TRBV5-4 with TRBJ1-5, with a weak D call TRBD1 (5 bases). The ends were cut back, 4 bases at V and 0 bases at J, with 11 bases in the middle. Germline lookup yields CDR1 SGHNT and CDR2 YYREEE (reference sequence). This CDR3 comprises 15 residues. CDR3 sequence: CASSKDGGSNQPQHF. For the CDR3, the DNA is TGTGCCAGCAGCAAGGACGGGGGTAGCAATCAGCCCCAGCATTTT. Full variable domain (outside the CDR3, taken from reference TRBV5-4 and TRBJ1-5): ETGVTQSPTHLIKTRGQQVTLRCSSQSGHNTVSWYQQALGQGPQFIFQYYREEENGRGNFPPRFSGLQFPNYSSELNVNALELDDSALYLCASSKDGGSNQPQHFGDGTRLSIL.

There are a few counts of this clone. J is TRBJ2-6 and V is TRBV12-3 or TRBV12-4; D gene unclear. Trimming cost V 6 bases and J 6 bases, with 9 bases left between them. This CDR3 spans 13 amino acids. The chain's CDR3 is CASRGRLANVLTF. The CDR3 DNA sequence: TGTGCCAGCAGAGGGCGGCTGGCCAACGTCCTGACTTTC.

V and J are TRBV27 and TRBJ2-1, with TRBD1 matching 10 bases. The CDR3 totals 14 residues. Germline V lookup: CDR1 MNHEY, CDR2 SMNVEV (reference sequence). J lost 7 bases, V lost 8 bases, and 8 bases had no gene match. The CDR3 sequence is CASLPLGQGNEQFF. The CDR3 DNA is TGTGCCAGCTTACCCCTGGGACAGGGGAATGAGCAGTTCTTC.

The rearrangement joins TRBV5-5 to TRBJ1-1; no firm D call. Germline values: CDR1 SGHKS, CDR2 YYEKEE (reference sequence). The CDR3 loop spans 13 amino acids. Trimming shortened V by 1 base and J by 5 bases, and 9 bases separated the two germline ends. CDR3 nucleotides: TGTGCCAGCAGCTTGTTTGCCGGGACTGAAGCTTTCTTT. Translation: CASSLFAGTEAFF. Combining the CDR3 with reference TRBV5-5 and TRBJ1-1 gives the whole variable domain DAGVTQSPTHLIKTRGQQVTLRCSPISGHKSVSWYQQVLGQGPQFIFQYYEKEERGRGNFPDRFSARQFPNYSSELNVNALLLGDSALYLCASSLFAGTEAFFGQGTRLTVV.

The J gene is TRBJ2-2, the V gene TRBV2, with 11 bases fitting TRBD2. Looked up from germline, CDR1 is SNHLY and CDR2 is FYNNEI. The length of the CDR3 is 16 residues. The trim removed 6 bases at V and 2 bases at J, leaving 5 bases unmatched. In DNA form, the CDR3 reads TGTGCCAGCAGGGTAGCGGGGGGGCCTAACACCGGGGAGCTGTTTTTT. As protein: CASRVAGGPNTGELFF.

This chain links TRBV19 with TRBJ1-1, with D uncertain. Germline CDR1 and CDR2: LNHDA and SQIVND (reference sequence). This CDR3 has 14 residues. The V end lost 1 base, the J end lost 1 base, and 7 bases lay between the germline ends. CDR3 DNA sequence: TGTGCCAGTAGTATAGCGCCCGGGAACACTGAAGCTTTCTTT. Its translation: CASSIAPGNTEAFF.

J is TRBJ2-5 and V is TRBV1; TRBD2 is the table's D call and was not checked against the DNA. TRBV1 corresponds to a pseudogene. CDR3 length: 17 amino acids. DNA for the CDR3: TGCACCAGCAGCCAAGATAGAATAGCGGGGGCCCAAGAGACCCAGTACTTC. This encodes CTSSQDRIAGAQETQYF.

This chain connects TRBV28 to TRBJ1-6; TRBD1 might be the D (6 bases). CDR3 length: 16 residues. Germline CDR1 reads MDHEN; CDR2 reads SYDVKM. V shed 6 bases and J shed 5 bases, with 17 bases lying between them. This CDR3 reads CASSMTGPINNSPLHF. The CDR3 DNA reads TGTGCCAGCAGCATGACAGGACCAATAAATAATTCACCCCTCCACTTT.

V is TRBV28 and J is TRBJ2-1, with 12 bases aligning to TRBD2. Germline trimming cut 7 bases from V and 8 bases from J; bases unmatched to any gene: 18. Germline CDR1 is MDHEN and CDR2 is SYDVKM. This CDR3 contains 18 residues. CDR3 residues: CASTAPRWASGGGYEQFF. DNA of the CDR3: TGTGCCAGCACCGCTCCCCGGTGGGCTAGCGGGGGGGGCTATGAGCAGTTCTTC.

The V gene is TRBV5-4, the J gene TRBJ2-2, with 7 bases that match TRBD1. Germline V CDR1 and CDR2: SGHNT, YYREEE (reference sequence). J was trimmed by 4 bases and V by 3 bases; bases with no gene match: 9. The CDR3 consists of 16 residues. The CDR3 sequence: CASSSDRRRSTGELFF. DNA of the CDR3: TGTGCCAGCAGCTCGGACAGGAGGAGAAGCACCGGGGAGCTGTTTTTT.

The chain is built from TRBV24-1 and TRBJ1-5; possibly TRBD1 for D (5 bases). Germline CDR1 is KGHDR and CDR2 is SFDVKD. Trimming removed 4 bases at V and 10 bases at J, with 16 bases between. The CDR3 contains 14 residues. The CDR3 here is CATSDPSGDSPQHF. In DNA, the CDR3 is TGTGCCACCAGTGACCCCTCGGGTGACAGCCCCCAGCATTTT.

This chain connects TRBV2 to TRBJ2-7, with 8 bases aligning to TRBD1. Germline V gene sequence: CDR1 SNHLY, CDR2 FYNNEI. There are 16 residues in the CDR3. V lost 4 bases to trimming and J lost 5 bases; unmatched junction nucleotides: 13. The CDR3 sequence: CASSGPGQGSEDEQYF. The DNA for the CDR3 is TGTGCCAGCAGTGGCCCTGGACAGGGATCGGAGGACGAGCAGTACTTC.

The CDR3 nucleotides are TGTGCCAGCAGTTACTCTCCTGGGACGGTTAATGAAAAACTGTTTTTT. This translates into CASSYSPGTVNEKLFF. The rearrangement joins TRBV6-5 to TRBJ1-4; the D gene is possibly TRBD1 (5 bases). Germline V CDR1 and CDR2: MNHEY, SVGAGI. CDR3 size: 16 residues. V gave up 0 bases and J gave up 4 bases, with 12 bases separating them.

This clone was counted a single time. The chain carries TRBV19 and TRBJ2-5; D not certain. The CDR3 is made up of 15 amino acids. V lost 3 bases, J lost 5 bases, and 16 bases lay in between. CDR1 LNHDA and CDR2 SQIVND come from the germline V gene (reference sequence). CDR3 in amino acids: CASSIRLNSLETQYF. CDR3 in DNA: TGTGCCAGTAGTATTCGGCTAAATTCTTTGGAGACCCAGTACTTC.

This clone has only one observation. The chain is built from TRBV30 and TRBJ1-6; no definite D call. The CDR3 has 14 amino acids. The germline V and J ends were trimmed by 0 bases and 7 bases, with 10 bases remaining between them. The germline CDR1 and CDR2 sequences are GTSNPN and SVGIG (reference sequence). Here the CDR3 DNA reads TGTGCCTGGAGTGTAGAGGGCCACAATTCACCCCTCCACTTT. Translating gives CAWSVEGHNSPLHF.

The chain joins TRBV11-2 to TRBJ2-6, with a possible D match to TRBD1 (6 bases). Germline CDR1 reads SGHAT; CDR2 reads FQNNGV. This CDR3 is 17 amino acids long. The V end was cut by 2 bases, the J end by 1 base, with 12 bases between. DNA of the CDR3: TGTGCCAGCAGCTTAACAGGGTTCCAATCTGGGGCCAACGTCCTGACTTTC. Translated, it gives CASSLTGFQSGANVLTF.

The chain has TRBV19 and TRBJ1-1; 7 bases agree with TRBD1. Germline V lookup: CDR1 LNHDA, CDR2 SQIVND (reference sequence). Losses at the gene ends were 2 bases for V and 5 bases for J; bases not matched to a gene: 8. CDR3 length: 15 residues. CDR3: CASSIKGQGGTEAFF. The DNA for the CDR3 is TGTGCCAGTAGTATAAAAGGTCAGGGGGGGACTGAAGCTTTCTTT.

This clone is deemed medium-sized (0.01 to 0.1%). V and J are TRBV6-5 and TRBJ1-6; 7 bases map to TRBD1. This CDR3 has 14 residues. Germline CDR1 and CDR2: MNHEY and SVGAGI. After removal of 5 bases from V and 9 bases from J, the junction contained 7 bases not matched to a gene. The CDR3 coding sequence is TGTGCCAGCAGTAAGGAGACAGGGTTTTCACCCCTCCACTTT. Translation gives CASSKETGFSPLHF.